This passage covers 3 T cell receptor beta chains from one sample sequenced in a study of T cells after yellow fever vaccination. In TCRdb, the 5' RACE reads were re-called with MiXCR into one record per CDR3 protein. The sample carries more than 300,000 distinct CDR3 sequences, around 4.3% recorded once. Sequenced here: PBMCs, sampled 15 days after the yellow fever booster vaccination. The receptors come from a man aged 18 to 30 who received the YFV17D yellow fever vaccine.

Concerning this clonotype itself: A much larger clone lies one base from this, so it may be a read error. The chain links TRBV12-3 or TRBV12-4 to TRBJ2-2; D is uncertain. This CDR3 has 15 amino acids. The V gene lost 6 bases and the J gene lost 6 bases, with 17 bases spanning the gap. The CDR3 bases are TGTGCCAGCAGGATAATCCGAGCTGCGCCCGGGGAGCTGTTTTTT. Amino acid sequence: CASRIIRAAPGELFF.

This clonotype was counted between two and nine times. The chain couples TRBV2 to TRBJ2-5; D ambiguous. Trimming took 7 bases from V and 5 from J, leaving 11 bases between them. CDR3 length: 12 amino acids. Germline values: CDR1 SNHLY, CDR2 FYNNEI. CDR3 protein: CASIGRMETQYF. The DNA for the CDR3 is TGTGCCAGCATAGGGCGGATGGAGACCCAGTACTTC.

This clonotype has ten or more counts. J is TRBJ1-1 and V is TRBV29-1; 8 bases line up with TRBD1. The CDR3 is made up of 16 amino acids. Trimming cost V 5 bases and J 4 bases; bases outside gene matches: 15. Germline V gene lookup returns CDR1 SQVTM and CDR2 ANQGSEA. CDR3 protein: CSVKGTTGAPLTEAFF. DNA of the CDR3: TGCAGCGTTAAGGGGACGACAGGGGCCCCTCTCACTGAAGCTTTCTTT. Variable domain in full (rest from reference TRBV29-1 and TRBJ1-1): SAVISQKPSRDICQRGTSLTIQCQVDSQVTMMFWYRQQPGQSLTLIATANQGSEATYESGFVIDKFPISRPNLTFSTLTVSNMSPEDSSIYLCSVKGTTGAPLTEAFFGQGTRLTVV.